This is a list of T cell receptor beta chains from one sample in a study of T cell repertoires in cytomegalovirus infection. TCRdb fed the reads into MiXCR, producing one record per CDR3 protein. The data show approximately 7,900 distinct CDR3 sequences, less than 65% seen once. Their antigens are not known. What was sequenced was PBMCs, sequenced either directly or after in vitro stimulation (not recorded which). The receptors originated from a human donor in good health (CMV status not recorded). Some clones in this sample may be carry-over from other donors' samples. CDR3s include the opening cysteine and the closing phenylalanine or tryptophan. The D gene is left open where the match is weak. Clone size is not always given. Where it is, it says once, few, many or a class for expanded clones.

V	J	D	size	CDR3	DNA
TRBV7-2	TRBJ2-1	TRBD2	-	CASSSRTSRYYNEQFF	TGTGCCAGCAGCTCAAGGACTAGCAGATACTACAATGAGCAGTTCTTC
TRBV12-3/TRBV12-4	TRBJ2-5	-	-	CASSYGTLQETQYF	TGTGCCAGCAGCTATGGTACACTCCAAGAGACCCAGTACTTC
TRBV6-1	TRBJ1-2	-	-	CASSYGPDYGYTF	TGTGCCAGCAGTTATGGACCGGACTATGGCTACACCTTC
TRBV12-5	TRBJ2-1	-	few	CAIGLVSVIMAVPYNEQFF	TGTGCTATTGGTTTGGTATCGGTAATAATGGCCGTCCCCTACAATGAGCAGTTCTTC
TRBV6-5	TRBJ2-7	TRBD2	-	CASSYGRDSYEQYF	TGTGCCAGCAGTTACGGGAGGGACTCCTACGAGCAGTACTTC
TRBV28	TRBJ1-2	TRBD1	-	CASSFRGTGVDGYTF	TGTGCCAGCAGTTTTAGGGGGACAGGGGTTGATGGCTACACCTTC
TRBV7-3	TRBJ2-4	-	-	CASSLPGSDLQYF	TGTGCCAGCAGCTTACCGGGCTCGGATTTACAGTACTTC
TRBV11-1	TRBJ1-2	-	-	CASSYKGTAYGYTF	TGTGCCAGCAGCTACAAAGGGACCGCTTATGGCTACACCTTC
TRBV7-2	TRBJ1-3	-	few	CASSTSSYGDTIYF	TGTGCCAGCAGCACATCCTCATACGGCGACACCATATATTTT
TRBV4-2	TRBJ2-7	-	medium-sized	CASSQDRTDSYEQYF	TGTGCCAGCAGCCAAGATCGGACAGACTCTTACGAGCAGTACTTC
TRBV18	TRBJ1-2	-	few	CASSPGTPNYGYTF	TGTGCCAGCTCCCCAGGGACTCCCAACTATGGCTACACCTTC
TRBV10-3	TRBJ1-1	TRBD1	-	CAISPGTGVDTEAFF	TGTGCCATCAGTCCAGGGACAGGGGTTGACACTGAAGCTTTCTTT
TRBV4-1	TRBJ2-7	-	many	CASSQDPQGSQEQYF	TGCGCCAGCAGCCAAGACCCACAGGGATCGCAAGAGCAGTACTTC
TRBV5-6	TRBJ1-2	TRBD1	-	CASSRDRGRYNYGYTF	TGTGCCAGCAGCCGGGACAGGGGTCGCTACAACTATGGCTACACCTTC
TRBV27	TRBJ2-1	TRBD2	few	CASSSLSGGEQFF	TGTGCCAGCAGTTCACTAAGCGGGGGTGAGCAGTTCTTC
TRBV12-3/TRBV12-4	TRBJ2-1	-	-	CARSSLSLLVGERSYNEQFF	TGTGCCAGGAGCTCCCTAAGCCTCCTTGTGGGAGAGAGGTCCTACAATGAGCAGTTCTTC
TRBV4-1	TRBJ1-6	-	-	CASSQDRGRSSYNSPLHF	TGCGCCAGCAGCCAAGATAGGGGGAGGAGCTCCTATAATTCACCCCTCCACTTT
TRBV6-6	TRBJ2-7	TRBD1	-	CAGGRGNEQYF	TGTGCAGGGGGCAGGGGCAACGAGCAGTACTTC
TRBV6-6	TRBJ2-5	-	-	CASSYPGFGETQYF	TGTGCCAGCAGTTACCCAGGGTTTGGCGAGACCCAGTACTTC
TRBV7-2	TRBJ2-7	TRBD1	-	CASSTNDRAQFYEQYF	TGTGCCAGCAGCACTAATGACAGGGCGCAGTTTTACGAGCAGTACTTC
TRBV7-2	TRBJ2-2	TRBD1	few	CASTPRGPGTGELFF	TGTGCCAGCACCCCGAGGGGGCCGGGCACCGGGGAGCTGTTTTTT
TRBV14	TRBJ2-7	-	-	CASSPRGYDNFF	TGTGCCAGCAGCCCTCGAGGGTACGATAATTTCTTC
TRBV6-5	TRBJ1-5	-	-	CATGLRQETQQPQHF	TGTGCCACAGGCCTCCGACAGGAGACCCAGCAGCCCCAGCATTTT
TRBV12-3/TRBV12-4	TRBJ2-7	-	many	CASSLRQAYEQYF	TGTGCCAGCAGCCTACGACAAGCCTACGAGCAGTACTTC
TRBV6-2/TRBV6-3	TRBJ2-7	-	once	CASSYSPSYEQYF	TGTGCCAGCAGTTACTCGCCCTCCTACGAGCAGTACTTC
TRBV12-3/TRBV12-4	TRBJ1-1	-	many	CASSLMVSKQFTEAFF	TGTGCCAGCAGCCTCATGGTTTCCAAACAGTTCACTGAAGCTTTCTTT
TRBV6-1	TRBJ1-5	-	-	CATGLRQVTNQPQQF	TGTGCCACAGGCCTCCGACAGGTTACCAATCAGCCCCAGCAGTTT
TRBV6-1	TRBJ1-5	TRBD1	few	CSTVLRQGTNQPQNF	TGTTCCACAGTCCTCCGACAGGGGACCAATCAGCCCCAGAATTTT
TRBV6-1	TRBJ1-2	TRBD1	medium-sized	CASSLDRATSHYGYTF	TGTGCCAGCAGTCTGGACAGGGCGACGTCGCACTATGGCTACACCTTC
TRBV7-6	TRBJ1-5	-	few	CASSSDLDQPQHF	TGTGCCAGCAGCTCTGACTTGGATCAGCCCCAGCATTTT
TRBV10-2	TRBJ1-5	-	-	CASSEGGAQPQHF	TGCGCCAGCAGTGAGGGGGGAGCTCAGCCCCAGCATTTT
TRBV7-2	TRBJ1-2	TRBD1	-	CASRPGTVPYGYTF	TGTGCCAGCAGACCGGGGACAGTCCCCTATGGCTACACCTTC
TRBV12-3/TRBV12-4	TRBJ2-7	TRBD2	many	CASSQSGRTYEQYF	TGTGCCAGCAGCCAAAGCGGGAGAACCTACGAGCAGTACTTC
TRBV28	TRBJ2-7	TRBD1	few	CASSWRNRGHEQYF	TGTGCCAGCAGTTGGAGGAACAGGGGTCACGAGCAGTACTTC
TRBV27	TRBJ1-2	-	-	CASSSYGGGYTF	TGTGCCAGCAGTTCATACGGGGGTGGCTACACCTTC
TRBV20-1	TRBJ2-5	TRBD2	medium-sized	CSASRSGGVLETQYF	TGCAGTGCCAGTCGTAGCGGGGGAGTCTTAGAGACCCAGTACTTC
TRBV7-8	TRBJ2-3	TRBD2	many	CASSFTSGYTDTQYF	TGTGCCAGCAGCTTTACTAGCGGCTACACAGATACGCAGTATTTT
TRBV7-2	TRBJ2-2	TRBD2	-	CASSPAGGLFGELFF	TGTGCCAGCAGCCCAGCGGGAGGGCTTTTCGGGGAGCTGTTTTTT
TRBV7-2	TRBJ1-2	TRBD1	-	CASSQGQYNYGYTF	TGTGCCAGCAGCCAGGGACAGTATAACTATGGCTACACCTTC
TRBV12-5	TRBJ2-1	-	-	CGTGWVSVIGAVPYNEQFF	TGTGGTACTGGTTGGGTATCGGTAATAGGGGCCGTCCCCTACAATGAGCAGTTCTTC
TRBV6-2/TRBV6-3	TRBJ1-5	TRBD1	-	CASIVYQGAAQPQHF	TGTGCCAGCATTGTTTATCAGGGGGCCGCTCAGCCGCAGCATTTT
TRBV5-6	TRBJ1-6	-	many	CASSPLIEGVYSPLHF	TGTGCCAGCAGCCCCCTGATTGAGGGAGTTTATTCACCCCTCCACTTT
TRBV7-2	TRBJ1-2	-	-	CARCLGDVTPTGLGSGYTF	TGTGCCAGGTGCTTAGGGGACGTCACTCCTACAGGGTTGGGTAGTGGCTACACCTTC
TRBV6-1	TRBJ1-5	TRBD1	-	CDTGLRQGTNPPPHF	TGTGACACAGGCCTCCGACAGGGGACCAATCCGCCCCCGCATTTT
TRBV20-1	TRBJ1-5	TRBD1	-	CSAWDRGLYSTHPPHF	TGCAGTGCTTGGGACAGGGGGCTTTATAGCACTCATCCCCCTCATTTT
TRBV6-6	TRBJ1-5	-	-	CASSYGQRVGPQHF	TGTGCCAGCAGTTACGGGCAGCGCGTTGGGCCCCAGCATTTT
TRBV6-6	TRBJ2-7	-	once	CASSPGNCEQYF	TGTGCCAGCAGTCCAGGGAACTGCGAGCAGTACTTC
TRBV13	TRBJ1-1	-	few	CASRSLMNTEAFF	TGTGCCAGCAGGTCACTAATGAACACTGAAGCTTTCTTT
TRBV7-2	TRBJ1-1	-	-	CARSLDSRGSTTEAFF	TGTGCCCGCAGCTTAGATTCTAGGGGCTCGACCACGGAAGCTTTCTTT
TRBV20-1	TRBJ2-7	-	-	CSARVGSYEQYF	TGCAGTGCTAGAGTAGGTTCCTACGAGCAGTACTTC
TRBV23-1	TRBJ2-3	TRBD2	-	CASSHGWRENSTDTQYF	TGCGCCAGCAGTCATGGTTGGCGGGAGAATAGCACAGATACGCAGTATTTT
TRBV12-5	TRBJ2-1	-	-	CASGLVSVILCVPYNEQFF	TGTGCTAGTGGTTTGGTATCGGTAATTTTGTGCGTCCCCTACAATGAGCAGTTCTTC
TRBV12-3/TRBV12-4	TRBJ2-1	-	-	CASSSFGNEQFF	TGTGCCAGCAGTTCGTTCGGCAATGAGCAGTTCTTC
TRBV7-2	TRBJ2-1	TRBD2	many	CASSLEASGSYNEQFF	TGTGCCAGCAGCTTAGAGGCTAGCGGATCCTACAATGAGCAGTTCTTC
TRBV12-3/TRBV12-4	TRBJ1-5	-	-	CASSQEWPRGPYNPPPHF	TGTGCCAGCAGTCAGGAGTGGCCAAGGGGTCCGTACAATCCGCCCCCGCATTTT
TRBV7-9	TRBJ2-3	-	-	CASSRLGPGPDTQYF	TGTGCCAGCAGCCGTCTAGGGCCAGGGCCAGATACGCAGTATTTT
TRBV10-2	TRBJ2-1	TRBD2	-	CASSEMNPGLAVYNEPFF	TGCGCCAGCAGTGAAATGAACCCGGGACTAGCGGTTTACAATGAGCCGTTCTTC